The 30 T cell receptor beta chains listed next were all sequenced from one sample in a study of T-cell memory formation after mild COVID-19. TCRdb passed the 5' RACE reads through MiXCR, listing each CDR3 protein once. Among under 300,000 distinct CDR3 sequences listed, about a sixth were seen once. Sequences were obtained from PBMCs or a T cell subset sorted from them (not recorded which). All receptors derive from a man aged 18-30 years who had mild COVID-19 (a few samples of this study predate the infection). Cell type and time point are not known.

The chain uses TRBV4-1 and TRBJ2-3; a possible D gene is TRBD2 (6 bases). The V gene's germline CDR1 is MGHRA and CDR2 YSYEKL. V lost 0 bases and J 6 bases, leaving 13 bases between the germline ends. The CDR3 has 15 amino acids. CDR3: CASSQEGPSADTQYF. The CDR3 DNA follows: TGCGCCAGCAGCCAAGAGGGACCTAGCGCGGATACGCAGTATTTT.

This clonotype was seen ten or more times. The chain is built from TRBV25-1 and TRBJ1-1, with TRBD1 identical over 10 bases. V trimming: 3 bases; J trimming: 5 bases; junction bases outside the gene matches: 12. The CDR3 spans 17 residues. Germline V gene sequence: CDR1 MGHDK, CDR2 SYGVNS. The CDR3 sequence is CASSERSGTGVGTEAFF. CDR3 in DNA: TGTGCCAGCAGTGAGCGATCCGGGACAGGGGTTGGGACTGAAGCTTTCTTT.

In this sample, this clonotype turned up a few times. The chain joins TRBV7-9 to TRBJ1-6; D not resolved. Germline V gene lookup returns CDR1 SEHNR and CDR2 FQNEAQ (reference sequence). The CDR3 is made up of 18 amino acids. Trimming removed 0 bases from V and 8 bases from J, with 20 bases in between. CDR3 in amino acids: CASSLALNPLKGDSPLHF. The DNA for the CDR3 is TGTGCCAGCAGCTTAGCCCTCAACCCTCTTAAAGGTGATTCACCCCTCCACTTT.

This clonotype was seen a handful of times. The rearrangement uses TRBV5-1 and TRBJ1-4; D gene uncertain. The CDR3 has 16 residues. V gave up 3 bases and J gave up 3 bases, with 15 bases separating them. Germline V gene lookup returns CDR1 SGHRS and CDR2 YFSETQ. The CDR3 DNA is TGCGCCAGCAGCTCGAGTGCTCAGGCCTCTAATGAAAAACTGTTTTTT. Translating gives CASSSSAQASNEKLFF.

This clonotype was recorded many times. This rearrangement joins TRBV11-2 to TRBJ2-3; weak D call: TRBD2 (6 bases). This CDR3 comprises 13 residues. V lost 4 bases to trimming and J lost 8 bases, with 13 bases between them. Germline CDR1 and CDR2: SGHAT and FQNNGV. CDR3 coding DNA: TGTGCCAGCAGCTCGCTGGGGGGTGTTACGCAGTATTTT. Its protein is CASSSLGGVTQYF.

There are a few counts of this clonotype. The chain uses TRBV7-8 and TRBJ2-1; 8 bases align to TRBD1. Losses at the gene ends were 4 bases for V and 7 bases for J; bases not matched to a gene: 6. Germline V gene data show CDR1 as SGHVS and CDR2 as FQNEAQ. The CDR3 has 14 amino acids. CDR3 sequence reads: CASSSGQGGNEQFF. The CDR3 nucleotides read TGTGCCAGCAGCTCAGGACAGGGTGGAAATGAGCAGTTCTTC.

V and J are TRBV7-2 and TRBJ2-5; D is unclear. The V gene lost 8 bases and the J gene lost 7 bases, with 14 bases spanning the gap. Germline CDR1 SGHTA, CDR2 FQGNSA. The CDR3 extends over 12 amino acids. Written as DNA, the CDR3 is TGTGCCAGCGAGACCCCCCCCGGGACCCAGTACTTC. This gives the protein CASETPPGTQYF.

The V call is TRBV4-1, the J call TRBJ2-1, with TRBD2 matching over 11 bases. Looked up from germline, CDR1 is MGHRA and CDR2 is YSYEKL. After removal of 0 bases from V and 6 bases from J, the junction contained 4 bases not matched to a gene. CDR3 length equals 16 residues. The CDR3 region is CASSQDTLAGANEQFF. In DNA form, the CDR3 reads TGCGCCAGCAGCCAAGATACACTAGCGGGGGCCAATGAGCAGTTCTTC.

The chain employs TRBV6-2 or TRBV6-3 and TRBJ2-5; tentatively, D is TRBD1 (5 bases). V was trimmed by 8 bases and J by 5 bases, leaving 15 bases between them. The CDR3 has 13 amino acids. Germline values: CDR1 MNHEY, CDR2 SVGEGT. CDR3 in amino acids: CASSRELLETQYF. In nucleotides, the CDR3 is TGTGCCAGCTCCAGGGAACTATTGGAGACCCAGTACTTC.

The sample holds a few counts of this clonotype. The rearrangement joins TRBV7-9 to TRBJ2-3; D is perhaps TRBD2 (5 bases). Germline CDR1 SEHNR, CDR2 FQNEAQ (reference sequence). This CDR3 contains 15 residues. V gave up 4 bases and J gave up 0 bases, with 11 bases separating them. The CDR3 DNA is TGTGCCAGCAGCTCGTGGGGAGCTAGCACAGATACGCAGTATTTT. Translated: CASSSWGASTDTQYF.

CDR3 nucleotide sequence: TGTGCCAGCAGCTTAGTCGCCAGTGAAGCTTTCTTT. Amino acid sequence: CASSLVASEAFF. The V call is TRBV7-6, the J call TRBJ1-1; no clear D gene. The CDR3 totals 12 residues. Trimming took off 1 base at V and 7 bases at J, with 7 bases between the two ends. CDR1 and CDR2 from the germline V gene are SGHVS and FNYEAQ. Full variable domain (rest looked up from reference TRBV7-6 and TRBJ1-1): GAGVSQSPRYKVTKRGQDVALRCDPISGHVSLYWYRQALGQGPEFLTYFNYEAQQDKSGLPNDRFSAERPEGSISTLTIQRTEQRDSAMYRCASSLVASEAFFGQGTRLTVV.

This clonotype was detected only a few times. V usage is TRBV29-1 and J usage is TRBJ2-3; D is ambiguous. Germline V gene lookup returns CDR1 SQVTM and CDR2 ANQGSEA. CDR3 length equals 13 residues. V was clipped by 4 bases and J by 0 bases, with 8 bases between them. In DNA, the CDR3 is TGCAGCGTTGTGGGCACTAGCACAGATACGCAGTATTTT. Translation: CSVVGTSTDTQYF.

V usage is TRBV7-9 and J usage is TRBJ1-2; 7 bases line up with TRBD1. Germline V gives CDR1 SEHNR, CDR2 FQNEAQ (reference sequence). V lost 3 bases to trimming and J lost 6 bases; unmatched junction nucleotides: 13. The CDR3 length is 16 residues. In DNA form, the CDR3 reads TGTGCCAGCAGCTTCCGGGACAGACGCAGACAGGATGGCTACACCTTC. Translation gives CASSFRDRRRQDGYTF.

J is TRBJ2-3 and V is TRBV6-5; D uncertain. V lost 6 bases and J lost 3, with 13 bases in between. Germline CDR1 MNHEY, CDR2 SVGAGI. This CDR3 is built from 14 residues. CDR3 region: CASRPQRFTDTQYF. For the CDR3, the DNA is TGTGCCAGCAGACCACAAAGGTTTACAGATACGCAGTATTTT.

This clonotype turned up a few times. This chain joins TRBV24-1 and TRBJ1-1, with D tentatively TRBD1 (5 bases). The CDR3 is 15 residues long. The V gene lost 3 bases and the J gene lost 11 bases, with 21 bases spanning the gap. Germline V gene sequence: CDR1 KGHDR, CDR2 SFDVKD. CDR3 coding DNA: TGTGCCACCAGTGATCGACCACAGGCGAACCGCACCGCTTTCTTT. Translating gives CATSDRPQANRTAFF.

The gene calls are TRBV6-5 and TRBJ1-6; no definite D call. Trimming took 6 bases from V and 13 from J, leaving 19 bases between them. There are 14 residues in the CDR3. Germline V lookup: CDR1 MNHEY, CDR2 SVGAGI. The CDR3 spells CASSSEYRLPPLHF. In DNA, the CDR3 is TGTGCCAGCAGCTCCGAGTACCGGCTACCGCCCCTCCACTTT.

This clonotype was seen more than once but under ten times. The V gene is TRBV7-3, the J gene TRBJ2-2, with D hard to call. The CDR3 is 14 residues long. Germline lookup yields CDR1 SGHTA and CDR2 FQGTGA. V lost 5 bases and J lost 7, with 14 bases in between. CDR3 in DNA: TGTGCCAGCAGCCTCGCGCTGATTAACGGGGAGCTGTTTTTT. Encoded protein: CASSLALINGELFF.

The V and J genes are TRBV19 and TRBJ1-4; D remains unclear. The CDR3 totals 16 residues. V gave up 7 bases and J gave up 1 base, with 16 bases separating them. Germline CDR1 reads LNHDA; CDR2 reads SQIVND (reference sequence). CDR3 protein: CASTTHRVGTNEKLFF. The DNA of the CDR3 is TGTGCCAGTACTACCCACCGGGTAGGAACTAATGAAAAACTGTTTTTT.

This clonotype was picked up many times. The V gene is TRBV29-1, the J gene TRBJ2-2, with 8 bases lining up with TRBD1. Germline CDR1 reads SQVTM; CDR2 reads ANQGSEA. V lost 0 bases, J lost 3 bases, and 6 bases stayed unmatched. The CDR3 length is 16 residues. Here the CDR3 DNA reads TGCAGCGTTGAAGATAAGGCAGGGGGCCACACCGGGGAGCTGTTTTTT. It translates to CSVEDKAGGHTGELFF.

This clonotype showed up just a few times. The chain combines TRBV9 with TRBJ1-3, with unresolved D. The CDR3 is made up of 15 amino acids. Per the germline V gene, CDR1 is SGDLS and CDR2 is YYNGEE. V was cut by 0 bases and J by 0 bases, with 7 bases left in between. The CDR3 protein is CASSVGAFSGNTIYF. CDR3 coding DNA: TGTGCCAGCAGCGTAGGTGCCTTCTCTGGAAACACCATATATTTT.

This clonotype was recorded a few times. This may be a read error: a much more frequent sequence differs by one nucleotide. The V and J genes are TRBV5-1 and TRBJ1-1; the D is unclear. Germline lookup yields CDR1 SGHRS and CDR2 YFSETQ. V lost 0 bases, J lost 0 bases, and 3 bases lay in between. CDR3 length equals 13 residues. CDR3 region: CASSLDVNTEAFF. For the CDR3, the DNA is TGCGCCAGCAGCTTGGACGTGAACACTGAAGCTTTCTTT. Based on the CDR3 plus reference TRBV5-1 and TRBJ1-1, the full variable domain is KAGVTQTPRYLIKTRGQQVTLSCSPISGHRSVSWYQQTPGQGLQFLFEYFSETQRNKGNFPGRFSGRQFSNSRSEMNVSTLELGDSALYLCASSLDVNTEAFFGQGTRLTVV.

This chain connects TRBV25-1 to TRBJ2-6; D not certain. CDR1 MGHDK and CDR2 SYGVNS come from the germline V gene. This CDR3 region has 13 residues. Trimming took off 8 bases at V and 3 bases at J, with 8 bases between the two ends. CDR3 sequence reads: CASSYLGANVLTF. Written as DNA, the CDR3 is TGTGCCAGCTCCTACCTTGGGGCCAACGTCCTGACTTTC.

This clonotype was seen only a few times. The chain uses TRBV5-5 and TRBJ2-1; 7 bases match TRBD1. The CDR3 totals 17 residues. Germline assignment: CDR1 SGHKS and CDR2 YYEKEE (reference sequence). The ends lost 6 bases at V and 9 bases at J; junction bases unmatched: 21. The CDR3 reads CASIITLDRNRRGEQFF. The CDR3 DNA reads as TGTGCCAGCATCATAACCTTGGACAGGAACCGGCGAGGTGAGCAGTTCTTC. Using reference TRBV5-5 and TRBJ2-1 for the parts outside the CDR3, the full variable domain is DAGVTQSPTHLIKTRGQQVTLRCSPISGHKSVSWYQQVLGQGPQFIFQYYEKEERGRGNFPDRFSARQFPNYSSELNVNALLLGDSALYLCASIITLDRNRRGEQFFGPGTRLTVL.

This clonotype was found once. The gene calls are TRBV6-5 and TRBJ2-1, with 7 bases identical to TRBD1. The CDR3 contains 15 residues. The germline gives CDR1 MNHEY, CDR2 SVGAGI. Unmatched junction bases numbered 7, after V lost 6 bases and J lost 2 bases. CDR3 residues: CASSHGTVTYNEQFF. The CDR3 DNA is TGTGCCAGCAGCCACGGGACAGTCACCTACAATGAGCAGTTCTTC.

This clonotype has more than one count but fewer than ten. V is TRBV7-3 and J is TRBJ2-3, with 8 bases lining up with TRBD2. Germline-derived CDR1 and CDR2 are SGHTA and FQGTGA. V gave up 5 bases and J gave up 5 bases; unmatched junction bases: 6. The CDR3 extends over 14 amino acids. The CDR3 region has the DNA TGTGCCAGCAGCCCAGCGGGGGTGGGAGATACGCAGTATTTT. Residues: CASSPAGVGDTQYF.

This clonotype was observed a few times. This chain uses TRBV7-6 with TRBJ2-5; TRBD1 is a possible D gene (5 bases). The germline V and J ends were trimmed by 0 bases and 5 bases, with 7 bases remaining between them. The CDR3 is made up of 13 amino acids. In germline, CDR1 is SGHVS, CDR2 FNYEAQ. For the CDR3, the DNA is TGTGCCAGCAGCTTAGCCAGGGTGGAGACCCAGTACTTC. Protein product: CASSLARVETQYF.

V and J are TRBV7-3 and TRBJ2-3, with D perhaps TRBD2 (6 bases). The CDR3 totals 16 residues. Trimming removed 5 bases from V and 6 bases from J, with 21 bases in between. CDR1 is SGHTA and CDR2 is FQGTGA in the germline V gene. The CDR3 nucleotides are TGTGCCAGCAGCGCCGGAGGGAGTCGGACCTCCGATACGCAGTATTTT. This codes for CASSAGGSRTSDTQYF.

This clonotype has more than one count but fewer than ten. V is TRBV7-9 and J is TRBJ2-7; 9 bases map to TRBD1. V trimming: 5 bases; J trimming: 0 bases; junction bases outside the gene matches: 11. The CDR3 length is 17 residues. From germline, CDR1 is SEHNR and CDR2 FQNEAQ (reference sequence). The CDR3 DNA reads TGTGCCAGCAGCCCCCGGCAGGACAGGGGAGACTCCTACGAGCAGTACTTC. Translating it yields CASSPRQDRGDSYEQYF.

This clonotype showed up just a few times. This sequence joins TRBV6-5 and TRBJ1-2; the D is unclear. This CDR3 is 15 amino acids long. Germline V lookup: CDR1 MNHEY, CDR2 SVGAGI. Trimming removed 4 bases from V and 0 bases from J, with 12 bases in between. CDR3 residues: CASSFRAPANYGYTF. The CDR3 DNA reads as TGTGCCAGCAGTTTTAGGGCCCCTGCTAACTATGGCTACACCTTC.

Only a few counts were recorded for this clonotype. The chain links TRBV2 to TRBJ2-7; 8 positions match TRBD2. Losses at the gene ends were 4 bases for V and 4 bases for J; bases not matched to a gene: 9. Germline-derived CDR1 and CDR2 are SNHLY and FYNNEI. The CDR3 loop spans 15 amino acids. The CDR3 sequence is CASSGAGGVSYEQYF. CDR3 DNA: TGTGCCAGCAGTGGCGCGGGGGGCGTTTCGTACGAGCAGTACTTC.